This passage covers 24 T cell receptor beta chains from one sample sequenced in a study of monozygotic twins with inflammatory bowel disease. TCRdb reprocessed the 5' RACE reads and keeps a single row for each CDR3 protein, giving no DNA. This listing includes roughly 320,000 distinct CDR3 sequences. The specimen sequenced was blood. The receptors stem from a human donor with ulcerative colitis or Crohn's disease, or a healthy co-twin of an affected twin (not recorded which).

The gene calls are TRBV6-5 and TRBJ2-2. The CDR3 spans 16 residues. Germline loops: CDR1 MNHEY, CDR2 SVGAGI. CDR3 sequence: CASSYSTVGNTGELFF.

This sequence joins TRBV4-3 and TRBJ2-7; TCRdb's assignment of TRBD2 cannot be checked, as there is no DNA. Per the germline V gene, CDR1 is LGHNA and CDR2 is YSLEER. The CDR3 runs to 13 residues. CDR3 sequence reads: CASSQLAGVEQYF.

The chain employs TRBV7-9 and TRBJ2-7; TCRdb's D gene call, TRBD1, goes unchecked for lack of DNA. Germline CDR1 is SEHNR and CDR2 is FQNEAQ (reference sequence). The CDR3 is 15 amino acids. The CDR3 region is CASSSRQGGRDEQYF. The full variable domain, completed using reference TRBV7-9 and TRBJ2-7, is DTGVSQNPRHKITKRGQNVTFRCDPISEHNRLYWYRQTLGQGPEFLTYFQNEAQLEKSRLLSDRFSAERPKGSFSTLEIQRTEQGDSAMYLCASSSRQGGRDEQYFGPGTRLTVT.

The chain uses TRBV28 and TRBJ2-4; absent DNA, TCRdb's TRBD1 call cannot be checked. CDR1 is MDHEN, CDR2 SYDVKM, per germline. The CDR3 length is 19 residues. CDR3: CASSTRQGYYGIAKNIQYF.

CDR3 in amino acids: CASSLTVTGTSGSSQTQYF. The V gene is TRBV28, the J gene TRBJ2-5; TCRdb reports TRBD2, a call that lacks DNA to check it against. There are 19 residues in the CDR3. The germline V gene encodes CDR1 MDHEN and CDR2 SYDVKM.

The chain is built from TRBV25-1 and TRBJ2-7; TCRdb calls TRBD1, which cannot be checked without DNA. Germline values: CDR1 MGHDK, CDR2 SYGVNS. The CDR3 covers 12 residues. CDR3 amino acids: CASSELWGEQYF.

The chain has TRBV3-1 and TRBJ2-7; TCRdb gives TRBD1 as the D gene, but with no DNA this cannot be confirmed. The CDR3 has 15 amino acids. Germline assignment: CDR1 LGHDT and CDR2 YNNKEL (reference sequence). The CDR3 here is CASSLLGGATSEQYF.

The chain employs TRBV7-9 and TRBJ1-1. Germline V gene lookup returns CDR1 SEHNR and CDR2 FQNEAQ (reference sequence). This CDR3 has 15 amino acids. The CDR3 sequence is CASSPAAKGDTEAFF. Using reference TRBV7-9 and TRBJ1-1 for the parts outside the CDR3, the full variable domain is DTGVSQNPRHKITKRGQNVTFRCDPISEHNRLYWYRQTLGQGPEFLTYFQNEAQLEKSRLLSDRFSAERPKGSFSTLEIQRTEQGDSAMYLCASSPAAKGDTEAFFGQGTRLTVV.

The chain recombines TRBV3-1 with TRBJ2-1. The CDR3 is made up of 12 amino acids. Germline loops: CDR1 LGHDT, CDR2 YNNKEL (reference sequence). The CDR3: CASSRILNEQFF.

The chain is built from TRBV5-5 and TRBJ2-1; checking the TCRdb D call of TRBD1 is not possible without DNA. This CDR3 contains 13 residues. From germline, CDR1 is SGHKS and CDR2 YYEKEE (reference sequence). The CDR3 here is CASSLSSGSEQFF.

CDR3 sequence: CSVRHGQNTEAFF. The chain uses TRBV29-1 and TRBJ1-1; the TCRdb call, TRBD1, lacks DNA for checking. Germline CDR1 reads SQVTM; CDR2 reads ANQGSEA. The CDR3 contains 13 residues.

The chain couples TRBV4-2 to TRBJ2-1; TCRdb gives TRBD2 as the D gene, but with no DNA this cannot be confirmed. The germline CDR1 and CDR2 sequences are LGHNA and YNFKEQ. The CDR3 spans 16 residues. This CDR3 reads CASSQVIAGESNEQFF.

This chain links TRBV24-1 with TRBJ2-1; TCRdb returns TRBD2, unconfirmable since there is no DNA. Per the germline V gene, CDR1 is KGHDR and CDR2 is SFDVKD. This CDR3 region has 18 residues. The CDR3 region is CATSDRHRGTSGRNEQFF.

The CDR3 spells CASSFYGNPKEYF. The chain links TRBV7-2 to TRBJ2-7. The CDR3 contains 13 residues. Germline CDR1 is SGHTA and CDR2 is FQGNSA.

The chain employs TRBV5-1 and TRBJ2-7; absent DNA, TCRdb's TRBD1 call cannot be checked. Germline-derived CDR1 and CDR2 are SGHRS and YFSETQ. CDR3 length: 14 amino acids. The CDR3 sequence: CASSLEPGMGEQYF.

The chain combines TRBV19 with TRBJ2-4; TCRdb indicates TRBD2, and absent DNA this call remains unverified. The CDR3 loop spans 18 amino acids. Germline V lookup: CDR1 LNHDA, CDR2 SQIVND (reference sequence). CDR3: CASSMRMREPSGEDIQYF. The entire variable domain, with the rest obtained from reference TRBV19 and TRBJ2-4, is as follows: DGGITQSPKYLFRKEGQNVTLSCEQNLNHDAMYWYRQDPGQGLRLIYYSQIVNDFQKGDIAEGYSVSREKKESFPLTVTSAQKNPTAFYLCASSMRMREPSGEDIQYFGAGTRLSVL.

V gene TRBV19 combines with J gene TRBJ2-1. This CDR3 is 14 amino acids long. From germline, CDR1 is LNHDA and CDR2 SQIVND (reference sequence). The chain's CDR3 is CASSIDSPYNEQFF. Using reference TRBV19 and TRBJ2-1 for the parts outside the CDR3, the full variable domain is DGGITQSPKYLFRKEGQNVTLSCEQNLNHDAMYWYRQDPGQGLRLIYYSQIVNDFQKGDIAEGYSVSREKKESFPLTVTSAQKNPTAFYLCASSIDSPYNEQFFGPGTRLTVL.

V is TRBV28 and J is TRBJ2-1; TCRdb selects TRBD2, and the lack of DNA leaves this call unchecked. The CDR3 is 15 amino acids. Looked up from germline, CDR1 is MDHEN and CDR2 is SYDVKM. CDR3 residues: CASSYDLAENNEQFF. Complete variable domain (other parts from reference TRBV28 and TRBJ2-1): DVKVTQSSRYLVKRTGEKVFLECVQDMDHENMFWYRQDPGLGLRLIYFSYDVKMKEKGDIPEGYSVSREKKERFSLILESASTNQTSMYLCASSYDLAENNEQFFGPGTRLTVL.

The chain recombines TRBV6-5 with TRBJ1-1. This CDR3 spans 14 amino acids. Germline V gives CDR1 MNHEY, CDR2 SVGAGI. The CDR3 sequence: CASSYSTANTEAFF.

The J gene is TRBJ2-3, the V gene TRBV12-3 or TRBV12-4; the D call from TCRdb, TRBD2, cannot be confirmed without DNA. The CDR3 contains 19 residues. The CDR3 protein is CASRSSFVAGTRNTDTQYF.

CDR3: CSARSGGGNQPQHF. The chain couples TRBV20-1 to TRBJ1-5. CDR3 length: 14 residues. Germline V gives CDR1 DFQATT, CDR2 SNEGSKA (reference sequence).

CDR3 sequence reads: CSARDRLAGDLTGELFF. The chain has TRBV20-1 and TRBJ2-2; the D call from TCRdb, TRBD2, cannot be confirmed without DNA. From germline, CDR1 is DFQATT and CDR2 SNEGSKA (reference sequence). The CDR3 contains 17 residues.

The J gene is TRBJ1-1, the V gene TRBV7-9; without DNA, the TCRdb call of TRBD1 cannot be checked. CDR3 size: 16 residues. Per germline, CDR1 SEHNR and CDR2 FQNEAQ (reference sequence). Here the CDR3 reads CASSQIPLTGYTEAFF.

The chain uses TRBV18 and TRBJ1-1. Looked up from germline, CDR1 is KGHSH and CDR2 is LQKENI. The length of the CDR3 is 13 residues. CDR3: CASSPNMNTEAFF.